This TCR beta chain emerged from a study of OX40 agonist ivuxolimab in advanced cancers. General observations from the study: CD4+ and CD8+ blood T cells expanded clonally by week 6 at 0.1 to 3.0 mg/kg.

Of note for this clone: Its antigen is not known.

V dropped 3 bases and J dropped 10; count of bases not matched to a gene: 10. CDR1 and CDR2 (germline): SGDLS, YYNGEE. The CDR3 extends over 14 amino acids. Profiling relied on immunoSEQ multiplex PCR, and the TCRdb table lists in-frame clones only, not all of them. The table has 30,000 to 45,000 clones, roughly 80% seen once. The genes are TRBV9 and TRBJ1-1; 9 bases agree with TRBD1. The sequencing used CD4+ or CD8+ T cells sorted from blood, collected in a trial of the OX40 agonist ivuxolimab. This sequence was found in an adult with an advanced solid tumor such as melanoma, head and neck, liver or kidney cancer. CDR3 loop: CASSAGGTGSGAFF. Written as DNA, the CDR3 is TGTGCCAGCAGCGCCGGAGGGACAGGGTCAGGAGCTTTCTTT. The variable domain in full, completed from reference TRBV9 and TRBJ1-1, reads DSGVTQTPKHLITATGQRVTLRCSPRSGDLSVYWYQQSLDQGLQFLIQYYNGEERAKGNILERFSAQQFPDLHSELNLSSLELGDSALYFCASSAGGTGSGAFFGQGTRLTVV.